The 20 T cell receptor beta chains presented below share a single source sample, sequenced in a study of cytomegalovirus exposure and HLA in healthy donors (dated by TCRdb to 2016 to 2017). Libraries came from the immunoSEQ multiplex PCR assay. A mixture of 60 forward primers for TCR Vbeta segments and 13 reverse primers for TCR Jbeta segments was used in the multiplex PCR. In its TCRdb copy, this immuneACCESS table keeps in-frame sequences only and misses some clones. Where compared with another copy, unresolved V genes explain less than half of these, and the others have no known cause. The sample includes approximately 210,000 clones, with around 79% observed a single time. Approximately 1.5% of the sample comes from the top ten. Sample: PBMCs. The receptors come from a girl between 10 and 17 years old in good health and CMV-seropositive.

The J gene is TRBJ2-1, the V gene TRBV6-4; TRBD2 matches 15 bases. Germline V lookup: CDR1 MRHNA, CDR2 SNTAGT. This CDR3 has 15 residues. V lost 8 bases and J lost 8; bases outside the gene matches: 7. CDR3 sequence reads: CASQRTSGGADEQFF. The DNA of the CDR3 is TGTGCCAGCCAGAGGACTAGCGGGGGGGCCGATGAGCAGTTCTTC.

The genes are TRBV7-6 and TRBJ1-1, with 9 bases fitting TRBD1. There are 15 residues in the CDR3. Per germline, CDR1 SGHVS and CDR2 FNYEAQ. Trimming removed 5 bases from V and 7 bases from J; junction bases left unmatched: 11. The CDR3 DNA sequence: TGTGCCAGCAGCCCCGGGACAGGGCTCAACGGTGAAGCTTTCTTT. Encoded protein: CASSPGTGLNGEAFF.

V and J are TRBV6-5 and TRBJ2-7; 12 bases are shared with TRBD1. V lost 2 bases to trimming and J lost 3 bases; unmatched junction nucleotides: 2. CDR1 is MNHEY and CDR2 is SVGAGI in the germline V gene. The length of the CDR3 is 15 residues. The CDR3 bases are TGTGCCAGCAGTTACGGGACAGGGGGCCTCTACGAGCAGTACTTC. It yields the protein CASSYGTGGLYEQYF.

This clone came up once. The chain uses TRBV6-1 and TRBJ1-5; D is perhaps TRBD1 (6 bases). Trimming cost V 2 bases and J 7 bases, with 12 bases left between them. Germline CDR1 is MNHNS and CDR2 is SASEGT. CDR3 length: 14 residues. The CDR3 region has the DNA TGTGCCAGCAGTGAAATGGACAGAGGACAGCCCCAGCATTTT. Its protein is CASSEMDRGQPQHF.

The V call is TRBV30, the J call TRBJ1-4; D is unresolved. This CDR3 is built from 13 residues. Germline V gene data show CDR1 as GTSNPN and CDR2 as SVGIG (reference sequence). CDR3 sequence reads: CAGRPGTNEKLFF. DNA for the CDR3: TGTGCTGGGAGGCCGGGGACTAATGAAAAACTGTTTTTT. The whole variable domain, filled in from reference TRBV30 and TRBJ1-4, reads SQTIHQWPATLVQPVGSPLSLECTVEGTSNPNLYWYRQAAGRGLQLLFYSVGIGQISSEVPQNLSASRPQDRQFILSSKKLLLSDSGFYLCAGRPGTNEKLFFGSGTQLSVL.

In the case of this clone: One end of the junction varies from germline; a read error may be responsible. This sample includes further DNA sequences coding for the same CDR3. The CDR3 spells CASRFTGGELFF. CDR3 sequence (DNA): TGTGCTAGCAGATTCACAGGTGGGGAGCTGTTTTTT. The chain employs TRBV2 and TRBJ2-2, with a possible D match to TRBD1 (5 bases). This CDR3 is built from 12 residues. CDR1 and CDR2 (germline): SNHLY, FYNNEI.

This clone came up once. V usage is TRBV19 and J usage is TRBJ1-5; 10 nucleotides match TRBD1. This CDR3 has 14 amino acids. V lost 5 bases and J lost 7; bases outside the gene matches: 5. Looked up from germline, CDR1 is LNHDA and CDR2 is SQIVND (reference sequence). The CDR3 spells CASSLGQGLQPQHF. CDR3 nucleotides: TGTGCCAGTAGTCTGGGACAGGGGTTGCAGCCCCAGCATTTT.

This chain joins TRBV25-1 and TRBJ2-7; D is possibly TRBD2 (5 bases). V was clipped by 1 base and J by 3 bases, with 7 bases between them. The germline V gene encodes CDR1 MGHDK and CDR2 SYGVNS. The CDR3 extends over 13 amino acids. The CDR3 loop reads CASSEWGVYEQYF. CDR3 sequence (DNA): TGTGCCAGCAGTGAATGGGGAGTCTACGAGCAGTACTTC.

V is TRBV14 and J is TRBJ2-7; TRBD1 matches at 8 bases. With 0 bases clipped from V and 7 bases from J, the junction kept 11 bases outside the gene matches. In germline, CDR1 is SGHDN, CDR2 FVKESK. The CDR3 runs to 16 residues. The CDR3 is CASSQDTGTGGNEQYF. The CDR3, as DNA: TGTGCCAGCAGCCAAGACACCGGGACAGGTGGTAATGAGCAGTACTTC.

The V call is TRBV6-4, the J call TRBJ2-1, with 9 nucleotides matching TRBD2. V shed 2 bases, J shed 5 bases, and the junction held 7 bases outside the gene matches. Germline V gene lookup returns CDR1 MRHNA and CDR2 SNTAGT. The CDR3 sequence is 16 residues long. The CDR3 DNA reads TGTGCCAGCAGTGACGACGCGGGGGGGCCCCACAATGAGCAGTTCTTC. This gives the protein CASSDDAGGPHNEQFF.

This chain connects TRBV4-2 to TRBJ2-5; D is unresolved. From germline, CDR1 is LGHNA and CDR2 YNFKEQ. This CDR3 comprises 14 residues. V was pared by 2 bases and J by 2 bases, with 9 bases between. The CDR3, as DNA: TGTGCCAGCAGCCAACTCATAGAACAAGAGACCCAGTACTTC. Its translation is CASSQLIEQETQYF.

The CDR3 DNA follows: TGTGCCAGAAGCTTCACCTACGAGCAGTACTTC. This codes for CARSFTYEQYF. The chain links TRBV5-3 to TRBJ2-7, with D uncertain. TRBV5-3 is an ORF for which the function is uncertain. The CDR3 sequence is 11 residues long. V was clipped by 2 bases and J by 2 bases, with 2 bases between them.

The chain has TRBV7-2 and TRBJ1-3; maybe TRBD1 (5 bases). V lost 4 bases, J lost 2 bases, and 12 bases lay in between. Germline values: CDR1 SGHTA, CDR2 FQGNSA. The CDR3 spans 15 residues. DNA for the CDR3: TGTGCCAGCAGCTACCAGGGTTTTACTGGAAACACCATATATTTT. The encoded protein is CASSYQGFTGNTIYF.

V and J are TRBV13 and TRBJ1-1, with 9 bases identical to TRBD1. The CDR3 consists of 14 residues. CDR1 and CDR2 (germline): PRHDT, FYEKMQ (reference sequence). The V gene end was trimmed by 6 bases and the J gene end by 0 bases; junction bases not matched to a gene: 2. The CDR3 DNA follows: TGTGCCAGCAGACGGACAGGGGTGAACACTGAAGCTTTCTTT. As protein: CASRRTGVNTEAFF.

The rearrangement joins TRBV6-5 to TRBJ2-7; 7 bases align to TRBD1. This CDR3 has 13 residues. V trimming: 0 bases; J trimming: 6 bases; junction bases outside the gene matches: 2. Germline CDR1 MNHEY, CDR2 SVGAGI. CDR3 sequence (DNA): TGTGCCAGCAGTTACTCGACAGGGTCCGAGCAGTACTTC. This gives the protein CASSYSTGSEQYF.

This rearrangement joins TRBV11-2 to TRBJ2-7, with 7 bases fitting TRBD1. V shed 5 bases and J 3 bases; nucleotides not matched to a gene: 7. Germline assignment: CDR1 SGHAT and CDR2 FQNNGV. This CDR3 spans 14 amino acids. CDR3: CASSRTGGRYEQYF. CDR3 DNA: TGTGCCAGCAGCAGGACAGGTGGTCGCTACGAGCAGTACTTC.

This sequence joins TRBV14 and TRBJ2-1; D possibly corresponds to TRBD2 (7 bases). Germline V lookup: CDR1 SGHDN, CDR2 FVKESK. CDR3 length: 19 amino acids. Trimming removed 1 base at V and 2 bases at J, with 21 bases between. The CDR3 here is CASSQGGGGGRTAYNEQFF. CDR3 coding DNA: TGTGCCAGCAGCCAAGGAGGGGGGGGTGGGCGGACCGCCTACAATGAGCAGTTCTTC.

The chain couples TRBV5-5 to TRBJ1-4; the D gene is possibly TRBD1 (6 bases). CDR1 and CDR2 (germline): SGHKS, YYEKEE (reference sequence). The CDR3 sequence is 15 residues long. V was trimmed by 4 bases and J by 5 bases, leaving 15 bases between them. The DNA of the CDR3 is TGTGCCAGCAGCCGGACAGTCGTGGGGAATGAAAAACTGTTTTTT. Its protein product is CASSRTVVGNEKLFF.

V gene TRBV27 combines with J gene TRBJ2-1; 7 nucleotides agree with TRBD2. The V segment lost 1 base and the J segment 3 bases; nucleotides outside the gene matches: 3. This CDR3 has 15 amino acids. The germline V gene encodes CDR1 MNHEY and CDR2 SMNVEV (reference sequence). CDR3 amino acids: CASSLLGGDYNEQFF. The CDR3 bases are TGTGCCAGCAGTTTATTGGGGGGGGACTACAATGAGCAGTTCTTC.

The chain combines TRBV5-8 with TRBJ2-5; TRBD2 matches at 8 bases. V lost 4 bases and J lost 4; bases outside the gene matches: 6. Germline V lookup: CDR1 SGHTS, CDR2 YDEGEE. This CDR3 is built from 14 residues. The CDR3 protein is CASSRGGGPETQYF. The CDR3 DNA follows: TGTGCCAGCAGCCGAGGCGGGGGGCCAGAGACCCAGTACTTC.